The source of this TCR beta chain is a study of blood T cell repertoires in COVID-19. Study information: The study drew acute and convalescent COVID-19 samples from the United States, Italy and Spain. Sources were T cells, B-cell-depleted T cells, or PBMCs; the material itself was cDNA or gDNA.

Per the original data handling: Scientists estimated how many nucleated cells there were by amplifying reference gene primers. Some clones are missing from TCRdb's copy, which holds only in-frame ones; the method was immunoSEQ multiplex PCR. The V and J calls and clone size are taken from that table; D and trimming were inferred from the DNA. The table lists hundreds of thousands of clones, around 87% of them singletons. The clonotype originates from a woman in her 50s who had recovered from COVID-19. Sequenced input: peripheral blood.

The CDR3 sequence: CASRDRLDSADTQYF. The CDR3 DNA is TGTGCCAGCAGGGATAGACTGGATAGCGCAGATACGCAGTATTTT. The chain joins TRBV6-6 to TRBJ2-3, with D possibly being TRBD2 (5 bases). The CDR3 sequence is 15 residues long. Germline CDR1 is MNHNY and CDR2 is SVGAGI (reference sequence). Deletions cut 6 bases from V and 4 bases from J, with 17 bases between.